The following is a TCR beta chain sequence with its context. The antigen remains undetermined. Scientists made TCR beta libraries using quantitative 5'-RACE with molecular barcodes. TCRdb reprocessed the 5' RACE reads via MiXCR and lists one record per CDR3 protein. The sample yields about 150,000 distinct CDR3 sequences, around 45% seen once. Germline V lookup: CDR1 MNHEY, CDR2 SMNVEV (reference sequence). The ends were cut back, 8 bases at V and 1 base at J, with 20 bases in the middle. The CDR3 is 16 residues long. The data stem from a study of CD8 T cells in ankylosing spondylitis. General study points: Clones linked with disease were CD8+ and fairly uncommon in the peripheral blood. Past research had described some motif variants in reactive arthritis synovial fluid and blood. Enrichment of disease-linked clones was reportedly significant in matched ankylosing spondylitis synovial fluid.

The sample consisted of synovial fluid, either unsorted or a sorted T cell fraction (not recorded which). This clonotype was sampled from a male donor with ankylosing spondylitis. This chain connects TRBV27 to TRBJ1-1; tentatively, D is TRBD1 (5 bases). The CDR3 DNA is TGTGCCAGCCGCCGGGACCCCGGCCCGGGGAACACTGAAGCTTTCTTT. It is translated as CASRRDPGPGNTEAFF.